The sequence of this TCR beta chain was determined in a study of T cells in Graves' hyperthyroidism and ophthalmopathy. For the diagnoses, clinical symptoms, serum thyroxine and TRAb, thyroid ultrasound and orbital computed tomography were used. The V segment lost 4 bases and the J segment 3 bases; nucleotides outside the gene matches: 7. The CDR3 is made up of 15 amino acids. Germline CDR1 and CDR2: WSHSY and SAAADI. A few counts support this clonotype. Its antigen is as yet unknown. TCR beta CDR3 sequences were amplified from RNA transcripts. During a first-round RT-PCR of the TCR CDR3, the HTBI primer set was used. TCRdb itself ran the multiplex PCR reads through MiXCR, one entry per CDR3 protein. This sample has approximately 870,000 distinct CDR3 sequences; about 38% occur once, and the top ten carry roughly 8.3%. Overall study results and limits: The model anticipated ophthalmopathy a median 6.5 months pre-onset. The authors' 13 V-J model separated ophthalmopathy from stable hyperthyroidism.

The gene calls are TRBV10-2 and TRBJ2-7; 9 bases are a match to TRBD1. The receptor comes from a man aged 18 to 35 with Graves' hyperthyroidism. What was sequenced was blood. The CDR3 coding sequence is TGCGCCAGCAGTGCCGCGAGGACAGGGGTCTACGAGCAGTACTTC. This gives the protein CASSAARTGVYEQYF.